Each of the 9 T cell receptor beta chains below was sequenced from the same sample in a study of cytomegalovirus exposure and HLA in healthy donors (dated by TCRdb to the late 2010s). The library was prepared using the immunoSEQ multiplex PCR assay. A mixture of 60 forward primers for TCR Vbeta segments and 13 reverse primers for TCR Jbeta segments was used in the multiplex PCR. This is the immuneACCESS table as TCRdb keeps it, with only in-frame sequences that have V and J called. A part of the clones is gone; compared with another copy, unresolved V genes explain less than half, and the rest is unexplained. The sample table lists 150,000 to 160,000 clones, about 80% of them with a count of one. The biggest ten clones account for about 13% of the sample. Sequencing was done on a sample of PBMCs. Receptor source: a man between 25 and 39 years old in good health and CMV-seropositive.

J is TRBJ2-6 and V is TRBV18; the D gene is possibly TRBD1 (5 bases). Germline CDR1 reads KGHSH; CDR2 reads LQKENI. The CDR3 is 15 amino acids. Trimming stripped 2 bases from V and 2 bases from J, with 7 bases between. CDR3 sequence (DNA): TGTGCCAGCTCACCAGACAGTGCTGGGGCCAACGTCCTGACTTTC. It specifies CASSPDSAGANVLTF.

The V call is TRBV11-1, the J call TRBJ2-1; D gene uncertain. Trimming cost V 0 bases and J 8 bases, with 5 bases left between them. Per germline, CDR1 SGHAT and CDR2 FQDESV (reference sequence). This CDR3 contains 12 residues. The CDR3 nucleotides read TGTGCCAGCAGCTTAGCCCGCGATGAGCAGTTCTTC. It yields the protein CASSLARDEQFF.

This chain links TRBV28 with TRBJ2-1; 10 bases fit TRBD1. Germline V CDR1 and CDR2: MDHEN, SYDVKM. This CDR3 region has 16 residues. Trimming removed 5 bases from V and 5 bases from J; junction bases left unmatched: 9. The CDR3 DNA reads as TGTGCCAGCAGTCCTGACAGGGGGCGCATGGACAATGAGCAGTTCTTC. Translating gives CASSPDRGRMDNEQFF.

The gene calls are TRBV6-5 and TRBJ2-5; 10 positions agree with TRBD1. V trimming: 5 bases; J trimming: 4 bases; junction bases outside the gene matches: 7. This CDR3 comprises 15 residues. Germline assignment: CDR1 MNHEY and CDR2 SVGAGI. CDR3 DNA: TGTGCCAGCAGTGGCCGGGACAGGGGCGCAGAGACCCAGTACTTC. It specifies CASSGRDRGAETQYF.

The chain carries TRBV4-1 and TRBJ2-1; 9 bases fit TRBD2. Trimming took 4 bases from V and 5 from J; bases not matched to a gene: 6. CDR3 size: 15 residues. CDR1 is MGHRA and CDR2 is YSYEKL in the germline V gene. The CDR3 sequence: CASSLGLAGNNEQFF. CDR3 DNA sequence: TGCGCCAGCAGCCTGGGCCTAGCGGGGAACAATGAGCAGTTCTTC.

Written as DNA, the CDR3 is TGTGCCAGCAGTGAATCCGAGGGAGTCGGCCACGAGCAGTACTTC. Protein: CASSESEGVGHEQYF. J is TRBJ2-7 and V is TRBV25-1; D is perhaps TRBD2 (5 bases). The V end lost 1 base, the J end lost 5 bases, and 15 bases lay between the germline ends. Per the germline V gene, CDR1 is MGHDK and CDR2 is SYGVNS. The CDR3 has 15 residues.

This clone was seen more than once but under ten times. The rearrangement links TRBV5-5 to TRBJ2-5, with D perhaps TRBD2 (5 bases). Germline CDR1 SGHKS, CDR2 YYEKEE (reference sequence). The V end was cut by 0 bases, the J end by 0 bases, with 12 bases between. This CDR3 is built from 16 residues. Here the CDR3 reads CASSLGYSGYQETQYF. The CDR3, as DNA: TGTGCCAGCAGCTTGGGGTATTCGGGGTACCAAGAGACCCAGTACTTC. Filled out from reference TRBV5-5 and TRBJ2-5, the complete variable domain reads DAGVTQSPTHLIKTRGQQVTLRCSPISGHKSVSWYQQVLGQGPQFIFQYYEKEERGRGNFPDRFSARQFPNYSSELNVNALLLGDSALYLCASSLGYSGYQETQYFGPGTRLLVL.

The chain carries TRBV7-2 and TRBJ1-4; no reliable D call. In germline, CDR1 is SGHTA, CDR2 FQGNSA. CDR3 length: 14 amino acids. V was cut by 2 bases and J by 3 bases, with 7 bases left in between. The chain's CDR3 is CASSLSGPNEKLFF. For the CDR3, the DNA is TGTGCCAGCAGCTTAAGCGGCCCTAATGAAAAACTGTTTTTT.

The chain is built from TRBV27 and TRBJ2-2; D remains unclear. The V and J ends lost 0 bases and 1 base respectively, with 6 bases between them. The germline CDR1 and CDR2 sequences are MNHEY and SMNVEV (reference sequence). The CDR3 has 15 amino acids. CDR3 DNA sequence: TGTGCCAGCAGTTTATCATCGGGGAACACCGGGGAGCTGTTTTTT. Protein: CASSLSSGNTGELFF.